These 29 T cell receptor beta chains share one sample of origin, sequenced in a study of blood T cell repertoires in COVID-19. Assay: immunoSEQ multiplex PCR; the TCRdb copy retains only in-frame clones and omits some. The table lists tens of thousands of clones, approximately 80% of them singletons. Sequencing was performed on peripheral blood. These TCRs come from a human donor in a cohort sampled during active COVID-19.

This chain uses TRBV7-2 with TRBJ2-3; TRBD2 matches 11 bases. V lost 2 bases and J lost 4; bases outside the gene matches: 5. CDR3 length: 16 residues. Germline-derived CDR1 and CDR2 are SGHTA and FQGNSA. CDR3 in DNA: TGTGCCAGCAGCTTAAGACTAGCGGGGTCGTCAGATACGCAGTATTTT. This sequence encodes CASSLRLAGSSDTQYF. Combining the CDR3 with reference TRBV7-2 and TRBJ2-3 gives the whole variable domain GAGVSQSPSNKVTEKGKDVELRCDPISGHTALYWYRQSLGQGLEFLIYFQGNSAPDKSGLPSDRFSAERTGGSVSTLTIQRTQQEDSAVYLCASSLRLAGSSDTQYFGPGTRLTVL.

V usage is TRBV6-1 and J usage is TRBJ1-6, with unresolved D. The CDR3 has 15 amino acids. CDR1 is MNHNS and CDR2 is SASEGT in the germline V gene. V shed 2 bases and J shed 8 bases, with 13 bases lying between them. The CDR3 protein is CASSERARRDSPLHF. In DNA, the CDR3 is TGTGCCAGCAGTGAAAGGGCACGGAGGGATTCACCCCTCCACTTT.

The chain employs TRBV11-3 and TRBJ2-3; 14 bases match TRBD2. This CDR3 region has 15 residues. V was pared by 5 bases and J by 6 bases, with 4 bases of the junction left unmatched. CDR1 and CDR2 from the germline V gene are SGHNT and YENEEA. CDR3 nucleotide sequence: TGTGCCAGCAGCCCGACTAGCGGGGGGGTTGATACGCAGTATTTT. The encoded protein is CASSPTSGGVDTQYF.

This clone has a single count. This chain connects TRBV11-3 to TRBJ2-3, with D maybe TRBD2 (6 bases). The germline gives CDR1 SGHNT, CDR2 YENEEA. This CDR3 has 17 amino acids. V lost 1 base, J lost 6 bases, and 20 bases lay in between. The DNA for the CDR3 is TGTGCCAGCAGCTTAGTCCTCACACTAGCAGAGGGGGATACGCAGTATTTT. Translation gives CASSLVLTLAEGDTQYF.

The V gene is TRBV5-4, the J gene TRBJ2-7, with D possibly matching TRBD1 (6 bases). Between the trimmed V and J ends, which lost 0 bases and 3 bases, there was a span of 13 bases. This CDR3 contains 15 residues. The germline CDR1 and CDR2 sequences are SGHNT and YYREEE (reference sequence). For the CDR3, the DNA is TGTGCCAGCAGCTTGGGCCCGGAGACAGGCTACGAGCAGTACTTC. Residues: CASSLGPETGYEQYF.

V usage is TRBV19 and J usage is TRBJ2-1; weak D call: TRBD1 (6 bases). The CDR3 spans 16 residues. V gave up 4 bases and J gave up 4 bases, with 17 bases separating them. From germline, CDR1 is LNHDA and CDR2 SQIVND (reference sequence). In DNA, the CDR3 is TGTGCCAGTAGTAGAACAGGGTTGGGGGAATACAATGAGCAGTTCTTC. It yields the protein CASSRTGLGEYNEQFF. The whole variable domain, filled in from reference TRBV19 and TRBJ2-1, reads DGGITQSPKYLFRKEGQNVTLSCEQNLNHDAMYWYRQDPGQGLRLIYYSQIVNDFQKGDIAEGYSVSREKKESFPLTVTSAQKNPTAFYLCASSRTGLGEYNEQFFGPGTRLTVL.

The chain links TRBV7-9 to TRBJ2-1; D is possibly TRBD2 (6 bases). The CDR3 is 14 amino acids. V was cut by 6 bases and J by 0 bases, with 9 bases left in between. Germline assignment: CDR1 SEHNR and CDR2 FQNEAQ (reference sequence). The CDR3: CASSADYSYNEQFF. In DNA form, the CDR3 reads TGTGCCAGCAGTGCGGACTACTCCTACAATGAGCAGTTCTTC.

V usage is TRBV11-3 and J usage is TRBJ2-1; 9 positions match TRBD2. Unmatched junction bases numbered 7, after V lost 1 base and J lost 0 bases. The CDR3 covers 18 residues. Per the germline V gene, CDR1 is SGHNT and CDR2 is YENEEA. Here the CDR3 reads CASSLVALAGNSYNEQFF. The CDR3 nucleotides read TGTGCCAGCAGCTTAGTGGCTCTAGCGGGAAACTCCTACAATGAGCAGTTCTTC.

The count of this clone is one. The chain is built from TRBV19 and TRBJ2-7; D may be TRBD1 (5 bases). CDR1 and CDR2 from the germline V gene are LNHDA and SQIVND (reference sequence). CDR3 length: 11 residues. Between the trimmed V and J ends, which lost 5 bases and 5 bases, there was a span of 7 bases. CDR3 nucleotides: TGTGCCAGTAGTTTCAGGGACGAGCAGTACTTC. Its protein product is CASSFRDEQYF.

This clone has a single count. This chain joins TRBV3-1 (or the pseudogene TRBV3-2) and TRBJ2-7; TRBD2 agrees at 13 bases. The V gene end was trimmed by 3 bases and the J gene end by 6 bases; junction bases not matched to a gene: 2. Germline CDR1 LGHDT, CDR2 YNNKEL (reference sequence). CDR3 length: 14 amino acids. The CDR3 reads CASSHTSGRAEQYF. DNA for the CDR3: TGTGCCAGCAGCCATACTAGCGGGAGGGCCGAGCAGTACTTC.

This chain joins TRBV30 and TRBJ1-4; D remains unclear. Germline V lookup: CDR1 GTSNPN, CDR2 SVGIG (reference sequence). This CDR3 region has 11 residues. With 5 bases removed from V and 4 bases from J, the gap between germline ends came to 5 bases. CDR3 loop: CAWGRNEKLFF. The CDR3 DNA sequence: TGTGCCTGGGGTCGTAATGAAAAACTGTTTTTT. Full variable domain (outside the CDR3, taken from reference TRBV30 and TRBJ1-4): SQTIHQWPATLVQPVGSPLSLECTVEGTSNPNLYWYRQAAGRGLQLLFYSVGIGQISSEVPQNLSASRPQDRQFILSSKKLLLSDSGFYLCAWGRNEKLFFGSGTQLSVL.

The chain joins TRBV19 to TRBJ1-1; 7 bases are a match to TRBD1. There are 11 residues in the CDR3. Germline CDR1 LNHDA, CDR2 SQIVND (reference sequence). V lost 9 bases, J lost 10 bases, and 8 bases stayed unmatched. The CDR3 DNA sequence: TGTGCCAGCGAGGGGGCGCGGGCAGCTTTCTTT. As protein: CASEGARAAFF. Complete variable domain (other parts from reference TRBV19 and TRBJ1-1): DGGITQSPKYLFRKEGQNVTLSCEQNLNHDAMYWYRQDPGQGLRLIYYSQIVNDFQKGDIAEGYSVSREKKESFPLTVTSAQKNPTAFYLCASEGARAAFFGQGTRLTVV.

The chain recombines TRBV9 with TRBJ2-5; 10 bases line up with TRBD2. Losses at the gene ends were 3 bases for V and 1 base for J; bases not matched to a gene: 3. The CDR3 spans 15 residues. Germline lookup yields CDR1 SGDLS and CDR2 YYNGEE. CDR3 region: CASSASGRPQETQYF. The CDR3 nucleotides read TGTGCCAGCAGCGCTAGCGGGAGACCCCAAGAGACCCAGTACTTC.

The chain uses TRBV6-4 and TRBJ1-1; 8 bases agree with TRBD1. Germline values: CDR1 MRHNA, CDR2 SNTAGT. V was pared by 4 bases and J by 2 bases, with 3 bases of the junction left unmatched. The CDR3 runs to 14 residues. CDR3 loop: CASSAGTGNTEAFF. The CDR3 DNA follows: TGTGCCAGCAGTGCCGGGACAGGAAACACTGAAGCTTTCTTT.

This clone was seen only a few times. This chain links TRBV3-1 (or the pseudogene TRBV3-2) with TRBJ1-1; D is unclear. Germline V gene sequence: CDR1 LGHDT, CDR2 YNNKEL (reference sequence). The CDR3 loop spans 12 amino acids. Trimming removed 2 bases from V and 8 bases from J, with 9 bases in between. The CDR3 protein is CASSQPGGEAFF. CDR3 DNA sequence: TGTGCCAGCAGCCAACCGGGAGGGGAAGCTTTCTTT.

J is TRBJ1-5 and V is TRBV9; D ambiguous. The CDR3 sequence is 13 residues long. Deletions cut 0 bases from V and 5 bases from J, with 6 bases between. CDR1 is SGDLS, CDR2 YYNGEE, per germline. The chain's CDR3 is CASSVDSDQPQHF. CDR3 sequence (DNA): TGTGCCAGCAGCGTAGATTCAGATCAGCCCCAGCATTTT.

This sequence joins TRBV9 and TRBJ2-5; 11 bases agree with TRBD2. Unmatched junction bases numbered 9, after V lost 3 bases and J lost 2 bases. Germline V lookup: CDR1 SGDLS, CDR2 YYNGEE. The CDR3 contains 17 residues. CDR3 loop: CASSEGLAGGLQETQYF. CDR3 bases: TGTGCCAGCAGCGAGGGGCTAGCGGGAGGTTTGCAAGAGACCCAGTACTTC.

This chain joins TRBV7-2 and TRBJ2-3; TRBD2 might be the D (5 bases). V lost 5 bases and J 0 bases, leaving 12 bases between the germline ends. The CDR3 consists of 15 residues. Germline loops: CDR1 SGHTA, CDR2 FQGNSA. The CDR3 DNA follows: TGTGCCAGCAGCCGGGATAGCGTCAGCACAGATACGCAGTATTTT. Protein product: CASSRDSVSTDTQYF.

V and J are TRBV2 and TRBJ2-3; 9 bases align to TRBD2. The germline gives CDR1 SNHLY, CDR2 FYNNEI. Germline trimming cut 4 bases from V and 5 bases from J; bases unmatched to any gene: 7. This CDR3 spans 15 amino acids. The CDR3 reads CASSGLAGKVDTQYF. The DNA of the CDR3 is TGTGCCAGCAGTGGCCTAGCGGGAAAAGTAGATACGCAGTATTTT.

The rearrangement uses TRBV29-1 and TRBJ2-3, with TRBD2 matching 10 bases. The CDR3 is 14 amino acids. V was pared by 4 bases and J by 5 bases, with 6 bases of the junction left unmatched. Germline V gene lookup returns CDR1 SQVTM and CDR2 ANQGSEA. DNA for the CDR3: TGCAGCGTTGTTCTAGCGGGGGCGGTAGATACGCAGTATTTT. Its translation is CSVVLAGAVDTQYF.

This chain uses TRBV10-3 with TRBJ2-7, with 7 bases aligning to TRBD1. V dropped 3 bases and J dropped 7; count of bases not matched to a gene: 12. The germline V gene has CDR1 ENHRY and CDR2 SYGVKD. The CDR3 consists of 15 residues. CDR3 in DNA: TGTGCCATCAGTGATCCGGGACAGTACCTGGGTGAGCAGTACTTC. Its protein is CAISDPGQYLGEQYF.

V usage is TRBV6-6 and J usage is TRBJ2-7, with D possibly matching TRBD1 (7 bases). Between the trimmed V and J ends, which lost 0 bases and 3 bases, there was a span of 12 bases. Germline values: CDR1 MNHNY, CDR2 SVGAGI (reference sequence). The CDR3 is 15 residues long. The CDR3 region is CASSYSTQGGYEQYF. As DNA, the CDR3 is TGTGCCAGCAGTTACTCGACTCAGGGGGGCTACGAGCAGTACTTC.

This clone is a singleton in its sample. The chain links TRBV11-2 to TRBJ2-4; maybe TRBD1 (6 bases). The CDR3 sequence is 14 residues long. Germline loops: CDR1 SGHAT, CDR2 FQNNGV. V lost 0 bases to trimming and J lost 6 bases, with 9 bases between them. CDR3 in DNA: TGTGCCAGCAGCTTAGAAGGGGGTCGAAACATTCAGTACTTC. Amino acid sequence: CASSLEGGRNIQYF. The variable domain in full, with the rest retrieved from reference TRBV11-2 and TRBJ2-4, is EAGVAQSPRYKIIEKRQSVAFWCNPISGHATLYWYQQILGQGPKLLIQFQNNGVVDDSQLPKDRFSAERLKGVDSTLKIQPAKLEDSAVYLCASSLEGGRNIQYFGAGTRLSVL.

V gene TRBV19 combines with J gene TRBJ1-2; TRBD1 agrees at 8 bases. The germline V gene has CDR1 LNHDA and CDR2 SQIVND (reference sequence). The CDR3 runs 18 residues. V was pared by 7 bases and J by 4 bases, with 20 bases of the junction left unmatched. The CDR3 bases are TGTGCCAGTACCTTTTTCTACGGATCCGGGACAGGAGGCTATGGCTACACCTTC. Its translation: CASTFFYGSGTGGYGYTF.

The chain uses TRBV2 and TRBJ1-5, with 8 positions matching TRBD1. In germline, CDR1 is SNHLY, CDR2 FYNNEI. The CDR3 is 14 amino acids. Trimming took 2 bases from V and 7 from J; bases not matched to a gene: 4. The CDR3 here is CASSERQGRQPQHF. For the CDR3, the DNA is TGTGCCAGCAGTGAAAGACAGGGGCGCCAGCCCCAGCATTTT.

CDR3 in amino acids: CASSPPGDRSNYGYTF. The CDR3 DNA is TGTGCCAGCTCACCACCGGGGGACAGGTCTAACTATGGCTACACCTTC. J is TRBJ1-2 and V is TRBV18; 8 bases map to TRBD1. This CDR3 comprises 16 residues. The germline V gene has CDR1 KGHSH and CDR2 LQKENI. With 0 bases clipped from V and 0 bases from J, the junction kept 3 bases outside the gene matches.

This sequence joins TRBV7-9 and TRBJ2-1; 7 bases are a match to TRBD1. This CDR3 has 16 amino acids. The germline CDR1 and CDR2 sequences are SEHNR and FQNEAQ (reference sequence). The J segment lost 3 bases and the V segment lost 5 bases, leaving 10 bases of the junction unmatched. This CDR3 reads CASSRITGAGYNEQFF. The CDR3 DNA is TGTGCCAGCAGCCGTATCACAGGGGCTGGCTACAATGAGCAGTTCTTC.

The chain carries TRBV5-4 and TRBJ2-6; TRBD1 might be the D (5 bases). Germline lookup yields CDR1 SGHNT and CDR2 YYREEE (reference sequence). V dropped 7 bases and J dropped 1 base, with 9 bases sitting between them. The CDR3 is 14 residues long. CDR3 DNA: TGTGCCAGCGGCAGACAGTCTGGGGCCAACGTCCTGACTTTC. Protein sequence: CASGRQSGANVLTF.

J is TRBJ2-3 and V is TRBV19, with D possibly TRBD1 on 6 matching bases. Trimming stripped 0 bases from V and 6 bases from J, with 13 bases between. Germline CDR1 reads LNHDA; CDR2 reads SQIVND (reference sequence). This CDR3 contains 15 residues. CDR3 region: CASSIDAAQGDTQYF. The CDR3 nucleotides are TGTGCCAGTAGTATAGATGCGGCTCAGGGGGATACGCAGTATTTT.